The clone carrying this T cell receptor (beta chain) has just one count. Its antigen is not known. This sample was taken from a study of shared clonotypes between healthy human individuals. Regarding the study as a whole: Larger estimated richness was generally seen in naive subsets than in memory subsets. Rarefaction showed that sequencing of sorted subsets was incomplete (despite large depth).

Repertoires were generated with immunoSEQ multiplex PCR, while TCRdb's copy carries only in-frame clones and drops some. The sample has over 1.4 million clones, approximately 97% seen once. V was clipped by 0 bases and J by 7 bases; unmatched bases: 9. Germline V CDR1 and CDR2: SGDLS, YYNGEE. CDR3 size: 15 residues. The chain is built from TRBV9 and TRBJ2-7, with 8 bases matching TRBD2. This TCR came from a man aged 25 to 45 in good health. The sequenced material came from naive CD4+ T cells sorted from blood. Subset noted: CD45RA+ positively selected. The CDR3 DNA reads TGTGCCAGCAGCGTAGAAGCGGGAGTGGCCGGGGAGCAGTACTTC. Protein: CASSVEAGVAGEQYF. Drawing the rest from reference TRBV9 and TRBJ2-7, the complete variable domain is DSGVTQTPKHLITATGQRVTLRCSPRSGDLSVYWYQQSLDQGLQFLIQYYNGEERAKGNILERFSAQQFPDLHSELNLSSLELGDSALYFCASSVEAGVAGEQYFGPGTRLTVT.